One sample yielded the 12 T cell receptor beta chains listed below, sequenced in a study of blood T cell repertoires in COVID-19. Only in-frame clones appear in the TCRdb table, and some are missing; sequencing was by immunoSEQ multiplex PCR. This sample has hundreds of thousands of clones; roughly 90% occur once, and the top ten carry 0.8% to 1%. The sequenced sample was PBMCs or T cells enriched from blood (not recorded which). The receptors were sampled from a woman aged 25 to 45 who had recovered from COVID-19.

V and J are TRBV4-3 and TRBJ1-4, with D possibly TRBD1 on 5 matching bases. V shed 0 bases and J shed 0 bases, with 14 bases lying between them. Germline V gene lookup returns CDR1 LGHNA and CDR2 YSLEER. The CDR3 has 18 amino acids. The CDR3, as DNA: TGCGCCAGCAGCCAAGATTGGGCAGGGACTGCAACTAATGAAAAACTGTTTTTT. This encodes CASSQDWAGTATNEKLFF.

This chain connects TRBV6-2 or TRBV6-3 to TRBJ2-3, with D perhaps TRBD1 (6 bases). This CDR3 has 16 residues. CDR1 is MNHEY, CDR2 SVGEGT, per germline. The V gene lost 0 bases and the J gene lost 3 bases, with 13 bases spanning the gap. The CDR3 sequence is CASSYSPTGSTDTQYF. The CDR3 DNA sequence: TGTGCCAGCAGTTACTCACCTACAGGGTCAACAGATACGCAGTATTTT.

This chain uses TRBV29-1 with TRBJ1-2; possibly TRBD1 for D (5 bases). The CDR3 length is 17 residues. Germline-derived CDR1 and CDR2 are SQVTM and ANQGSEA. V gave up 7 bases and J gave up 0 bases, with 24 bases separating them. The CDR3 sequence is CSARPTSLGLANYGYTF. CDR3 bases: TGCAGCGCACGCCCAACGTCCCTGGGACTAGCTAACTATGGCTACACCTTC.

This clone turned up a few times. The J gene is TRBJ2-1, the V gene TRBV2; D remains ambiguous. From germline, CDR1 is SNHLY and CDR2 FYNNEI. V shed 1 base and J shed 9 bases, with 7 bases lying between them. The length of the CDR3 is 12 residues. CDR3 coding DNA: TGTGCCAGCAGTGAAGTTGGCGGTGAGCAGTTCTTC. Translating it yields CASSEVGGEQFF. Looking up the rest from reference TRBV2 and TRBJ2-1 gives the full variable domain: EPEVTQTPSHQVTQMGQEVILRCVPISNHLYFYWYRQILGQKVEFLVSFYNNEISEKSEIFDDQFSVERPDGSNFTLKIRSTKLEDSAMYFCASSEVGGEQFFGPGTRLTVL.

The gene calls are TRBV28 and TRBJ1-2, with 9 bases matching TRBD1. The germline gives CDR1 MDHEN, CDR2 SYDVKM. V was pared by 5 bases and J by 4 bases, with 11 bases of the junction left unmatched. CDR3 length: 16 amino acids. The CDR3 region is CASSPQGAGNSYGYTF. In DNA, the CDR3 is TGTGCCAGCAGTCCACAGGGGGCGGGGAATAGCTATGGCTACACCTTC.

The chain recombines TRBV9 with TRBJ2-1, with TRBD1 identical over 8 bases. This CDR3 region has 14 residues. J was trimmed by 8 bases and V by 4 bases; bases with no gene match: 8. Germline V gene lookup returns CDR1 SGDLS and CDR2 YYNGEE. CDR3 sequence: CASSPFDRGDEQFF. CDR3 DNA sequence: TGTGCCAGCAGCCCTTTTGACAGGGGCGATGAGCAGTTCTTC.

The V call is TRBV28, the J call TRBJ1-6, with D perhaps TRBD1 (6 bases). CDR1 is MDHEN, CDR2 SYDVKM, per germline. Trimming shortened V by 5 bases and J by 0 bases, and 23 bases separated the two germline ends. CDR3 length equals 20 residues. For the CDR3, the DNA is TGTGCCAGCAGTCCACCACCGGGGGGCAAGTCAGCCTCCTATAATTCACCCCTCCACTTT. Translation: CASSPPPGGKSASYNSPLHF.

This chain connects TRBV28 to TRBJ1-1; tentative D call: TRBD1 (6 bases). Germline lookup yields CDR1 MDHEN and CDR2 SYDVKM. Trimming took off 5 bases at V and 0 bases at J, with 28 bases between the two ends. CDR3 size: 20 residues. This CDR3 reads CASSPAGAGPGFRMNTEAFF. CDR3 bases: TGTGCCAGCAGTCCGGCAGGGGCCGGGCCTGGATTTAGGATGAACACTGAAGCTTTCTTT. Using reference TRBV28 and TRBJ1-1 for the parts outside the CDR3, the full variable domain is DVKVTQSSRYLVKRTGEKVFLECVQDMDHENMFWYRQDPGLGLRLIYFSYDVKMKEKGDIPEGYSVSREKKERFSLILESASTNQTSMYLCASSPAGAGPGFRMNTEAFFGQGTRLTVV.

The chain couples TRBV11-3 to TRBJ2-1; 8 bases agree with TRBD1. From germline, CDR1 is SGHNT and CDR2 YENEEA. The CDR3 covers 13 residues. J was trimmed by 9 bases and V by 5 bases; bases with no gene match: 6. This CDR3 is CASSDPGGGEQFF. The CDR3 nucleotides read TGTGCCAGCAGCGACCCAGGGGGCGGTGAGCAGTTCTTC.

The CDR3 protein is CASSDNGGLTYEQYF. The CDR3 bases are TGTGCCAGCAGTGATAACGGGGGGCTAACCTACGAGCAGTACTTC. The chain couples TRBV6-1 to TRBJ2-7, with D perhaps matching TRBD2 (7 bases). The CDR3 covers 15 residues. Trimming took off 3 bases at V and 2 bases at J, with 14 bases between the two ends. Germline V CDR1 and CDR2: MNHNS, SASEGT.

The chain recombines TRBV7-9 with TRBJ2-1; D not resolved. The CDR3 is made up of 16 amino acids. Deletions cut 4 bases from V and 4 bases from J, with 17 bases between. The germline gives CDR1 SEHNR, CDR2 FQNEAQ (reference sequence). The CDR3 sequence: CASSSPLGGGYNEQFF. The CDR3 DNA sequence: TGTGCCAGCAGCTCACCTCTAGGTGGTGGGTACAATGAGCAGTTCTTC.

This clone was found once. The chain uses TRBV28 and TRBJ1-1; D call uncertain. The CDR3 contains 13 residues. Trimming took off 5 bases at V and 4 bases at J, with 11 bases between the two ends. The germline CDR1 and CDR2 sequences are MDHEN and SYDVKM. CDR3 residues: CASSAQHFTEAFF. The CDR3 DNA follows: TGTGCCAGCAGTGCACAGCATTTCACTGAAGCTTTCTTT.